The clone carrying this TCR beta chain was counted between two and nine times. Antigen specificity is unknown. The protocol attached unique molecular identifiers to individual cDNA molecules. TCRdb recomputed calls from the 5' RACE reads with MiXCR, one row per CDR3 protein. This table has 60,000 to 90,000 distinct CDR3 sequences, roughly a sixth appearing once. This sample was included in a study of early T cells in non-severe SARS-CoV-2 infection. About the research overall: Chains from this unsorted whole-blood bulk RNA could not be paired. Notes on the study in general: Matching with VDJdb favored anti-spike CD8 responses (missing private and CD4 specificities).

The CDR3 spans 16 residues. The V segment lost 4 bases and the J segment 4 bases; nucleotides outside the gene matches: 11. Germline V gene lookup returns CDR1 MNHEY and CDR2 SMNVEV (reference sequence). The chain links TRBV27 to TRBJ1-1, with 8 bases matching TRBD1. The sequencing input was whole blood. The clonotype originates from an adult who was a healthcare worker with PCR-confirmed SARS-CoV-2 infection or an uninfected control (not recorded which). The CDR3 nucleotides read TGTGCCAGCAGTTCCCGGACAGGGATTATCGGCACTGAAGCTTTCTTT. The encoded protein is CASSSRTGIIGTEAFF.